This TCR beta chain was found in a study of TIL therapy for anti-PD-1-resistant metastatic lung cancer (dated by TCRdb to the early 2020s). For context, the study as a whole: A median age of 54 years (range about 38-85) and a median tumor PD-L1 proportion score of 4.5% to 6.5% were recorded among enrolled patients. T cell receptor beta sequencing of tumor and peripheral blood served to follow clonotypes across the tumor, the expanded TIL product, and serial blood samples. The cohort was composed predominantly of lung adenocarcinoma, with a few EGFR-mutant and two ALK-rearranged tumors included, and half of patients were identified as current or former smokers. A median non-synonymous tumor mutation burden of more than 1.2 mutations per megabase was determined across the cohort by whole-exome sequencing. Study-level results and caveats: Compared with baseline intratumoral T cells, expanded TIL cultures were more clonal and less diverse (median clonality 6% vs 31%, p < 0.0001). High clonal turnover was observed in TIL culture, with many enriched product clones not detected in the baseline tumor, which suggested clonal contraction rather than faithful expansion. The study protocol defined all tumor marker inferences as exploratory. Generalizability was limited because the cohort was highly selected, with more treatment-naive, never-smoker and oncogene-addicted patients included than is typical.

CDR1 and CDR2 are read off the germline V gene as SNHLY and FYNNEI. The CDR3 covers 15 residues, taking in both the cysteine and the phenylalanine. Just the 45-base CDR3 DNA is kept, in frame starting at base 1. Compared with germline, V lacks 6 bases and J lacks 5 bases; bases without a gene match: 10. The time point label for this specimen denotes: pre-treatment sample, taken before nivolumab and TIL therapy. The baseline tumor samples were excised metastases, mostly pleural nodules or supraclavicular lymph nodes, taken from the same resection that was used to grow TIL. Before any PD-1/PD-L1 blockade was given, tumors were harvested, nivolumab was then administered, and patients who progressed went on to receive lymphodepletion, an infusion of expanded TIL, and IL-2. Adults with stage 4 NSCLC were enrolled from October 2017 to early 2020 in a dual-center phase I trial. Samples were obtained from a single-arm, open-label phase I trial in which tumor-infiltrating lymphocyte therapy with nivolumab was evaluated in advanced non-small cell lung cancer. Portions of each resected tumor were snap-frozen in liquid nitrogen and were stored at -80 degrees C. Tumor regions of interest were selected on H&E sections by laser-capture macrodissection, were pulverized into about 15 mg aliquots, and were extracted with Qiagen Allprep kits.

About this clone: The antigen it binds to is not known. No base-level quality is on record; no much larger clone is a single base apart.

TCR beta CDR3 regions were amplified from genomic DNA with the immunoSEQ v3 hsTCRB kit using bias-controlled multiplex PCR. TCR libraries were sequenced on an Illumina NextSeq 500 to approximately 2 million read pairs for survey level or roughly 4.5-6 million for deep level. In the original analysis: Clonality was reported by immunoSEQ Analyzer software, which also assigned V, D and J genes and filtered out non-productive sequences. Repertoires of infused TIL and blood were compared using productive Simpson clonality and the Morisita overlap index of productive TRB rearrangements. This immuneACCESS table, as held by TCRdb, lists in-frame sequences with V and J called but not all clones. Of the missing ones, under half trace to an unresolved V gene in checked studies; the others have no known cause. The V and J calls and clone size were taken over from that table, and D and trimming were inferred from the DNA. Present in this sample are roughly 13,000 clones, 66% of which were seen just once. The biggest ten clones account for more than 8.5% of the sample.

The source of this sequence is a woman aged 30-79 years with non-small cell lung cancer. The chain employs TRBV2 and TRBJ2-5; a stretch of 9 junction bases matches TRBD2. This specimen was tumor tissue, taken at baseline. The CDR3 protein sequence reads: CASRDGLARTETQYF. The DNA sequence reads TGTGCCAGCAGAGATGGACTAGCGAGAACGGAGACCCAGTACTTC.